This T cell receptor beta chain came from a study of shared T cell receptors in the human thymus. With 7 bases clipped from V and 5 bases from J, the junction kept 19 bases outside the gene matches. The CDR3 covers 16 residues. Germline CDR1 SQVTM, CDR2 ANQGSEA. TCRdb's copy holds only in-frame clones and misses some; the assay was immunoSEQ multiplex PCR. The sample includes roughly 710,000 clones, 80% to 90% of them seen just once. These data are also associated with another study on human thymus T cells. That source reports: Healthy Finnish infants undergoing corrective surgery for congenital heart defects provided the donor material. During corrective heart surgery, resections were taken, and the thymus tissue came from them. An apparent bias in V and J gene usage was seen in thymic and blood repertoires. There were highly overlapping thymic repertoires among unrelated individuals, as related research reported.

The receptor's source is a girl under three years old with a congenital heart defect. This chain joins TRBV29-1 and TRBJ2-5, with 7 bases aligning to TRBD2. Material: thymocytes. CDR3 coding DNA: TGCAGCGCCTGTGGGAAGAAGCGGGGCCCCGGGGAGACCCAGTACTTC. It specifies CSACGKKRGPGETQYF. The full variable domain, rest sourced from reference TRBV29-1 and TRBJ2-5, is SAVISQKPSRDICQRGTSLTIQCQVDSQVTMMFWYRQQPGQSLTLIATANQGSEATYESGFVIDKFPISRPNLTFSTLTVSNMSPEDSSIYLCSACGKKRGPGETQYFGPGTRLLVL.